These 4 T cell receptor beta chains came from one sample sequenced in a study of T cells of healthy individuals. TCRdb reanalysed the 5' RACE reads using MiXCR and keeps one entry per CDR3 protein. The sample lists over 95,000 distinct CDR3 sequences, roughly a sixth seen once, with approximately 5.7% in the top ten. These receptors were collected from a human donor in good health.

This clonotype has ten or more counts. CDR3 coding DNA: TGTGCCAGCAGCGAAAATAGGGGGGAGCAGTACTTC. As protein: CASSENRGEQYF. V is TRBV7-2 and J is TRBJ2-7, with D possibly TRBD1 on 6 matching bases. CDR1 SGHTA and CDR2 FQGNSA come from the germline V gene. CDR3 length: 12 amino acids. Deletions cut 5 bases from V and 7 bases from J, with 12 bases between.

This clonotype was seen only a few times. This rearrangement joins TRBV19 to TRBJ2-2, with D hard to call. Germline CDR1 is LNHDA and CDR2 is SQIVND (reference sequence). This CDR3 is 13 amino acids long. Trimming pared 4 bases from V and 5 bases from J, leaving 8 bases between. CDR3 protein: CASSTIVTGELFF. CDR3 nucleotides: TGTGCCAGTAGTACTATCGTGACCGGGGAGCTGTTTTTT.

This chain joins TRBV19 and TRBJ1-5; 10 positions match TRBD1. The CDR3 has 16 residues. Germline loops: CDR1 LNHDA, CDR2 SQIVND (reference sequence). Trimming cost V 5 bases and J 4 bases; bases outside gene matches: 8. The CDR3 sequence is CASSLGGQGGNQPQHF. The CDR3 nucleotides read TGTGCCAGTAGTCTGGGTGGACAGGGGGGGAATCAGCCCCAGCATTTT.

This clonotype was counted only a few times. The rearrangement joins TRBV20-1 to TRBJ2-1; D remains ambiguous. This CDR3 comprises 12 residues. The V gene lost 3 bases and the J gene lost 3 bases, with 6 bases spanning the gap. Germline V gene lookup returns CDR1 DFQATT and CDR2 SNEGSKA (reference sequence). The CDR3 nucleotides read TGCAGTGCTAGTTCGCTCTACAATGAGCAGTTCTTC. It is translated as CSASSLYNEQFF.